These T cell receptor beta chains were read from a single sample in a study of T cells in localized non-small cell lung cancer. Only in-frame clones appear in the TCRdb table, and some are missing; sequencing was by immunoSEQ multiplex PCR. The top ten hold 5.5% to 7% of the sample, which has some 30,000 clones, 91% seen once. The material was PBMCs, obtained before any cancer treatment. Source of these receptors: a man between 40 and 75 years old with stage II lung adenocarcinoma. Both conserved end residues are part of each CDR3. A D gene is named only where the DNA matches it firmly. Clone size is not always given. Where it is, it says once, few, many or a class for expanded clones.

clone_size j_call d_call v_call cdr3_nt cdr3_aa
. TRBJ2-3 TRBD1 TRBV5-1 TGCGCCAGCAGTCGCGACAGGGCAGACACAGATACGCAGTATTTT CASSRDRADTDTQYF
. TRBJ2-3 TRBD1 TRBV9 TGTGCCAGCAGTACAGGGGGGTCTTACACAGATACGCAGTATTTT CASSTGGSYTDTQYF
. TRBJ2-1 . TRBV7-2 TGTGCCAGCAGCTTAGCTCGGCGGAATGAGCAGTTCTTC CASSLARRNEQFF
. TRBJ1-2 . TRBV5-4 TGTGCCAGCAGCCCGGCAGGGAGGGTCTATGGCTACACCTTC CASSPAGRVYGYTF
. TRBJ2-7 . TRBV4-1 TGCGCCAGCAGCCAAGGGTTACTTATCGGGCGGAAACTCCACTACGAGCAGTACTTC CASSQGLLIGRKLHYEQYF
once TRBJ2-5 . TRBV11-1 TGTGCCAGCAGCCTTCGGACTACGCAAGAGACCCAGTACTTC CASSLRTTQETQYF
once TRBJ2-7 . TRBV29-1 TGCAGCGCAAACGTACCGGGACCGCAAACCTACGAGCAGTACTTC CSANVPGPQTYEQYF
once TRBJ1-4 . TRBV7-2 TGTGCCAGCACCGAATCCGGGACACCTGGGATTGAAAAACTGTTTTTT CASTESGTPGIEKLFF
. TRBJ2-2 . TRBV6-4 TGTGCCAGCAGTACCAGTGCCGGGGAGCTGTTTTTT CASSTSAGELFF
. TRBJ2-5 TRBD2 TRBV18 TGTGCCAGCTCACCACTGAGCGGGAGCGGGGAGACCCAGTACTTC CASSPLSGSGETQYF
. TRBJ1-1 . TRBV7-2 TGTGCCAGCAGCCGGGGCGTGGGTCTGAACACTGAAGCTTTCTTT CASSRGVGLNTEAFF
. TRBJ2-4 TRBD2 TRBV19 TGTGCCAGTAGAATCACTCTAGCGGGAGAAAACATTCAGTACTTC CASRITLAGENIQYF
. TRBJ2-7 . TRBV11-1 TGTGCCAGCAGCTTTTCGGACTCAAGGCGGTACGAGCAGTACTTC CASSFSDSRRYEQYF
. TRBJ2-7 . TRBV28 TGTGCCAGCCGGGGAGGCGACGAGCAGTACTTC CASRGGDEQYF
. TRBJ2-7 . TRBV6-1 TGTGCCAGCAGTGAAGCAAGGGTTTACTACGAGCAGTACTTC CASSEARVYYEQYF
. TRBJ1-4 . TRBV4-2 TGTGCCAGCAGCCAAGATCGGGCGGAAAAACTGTTTTTT CASSQDRAEKLFF
. TRBJ2-5 . TRBV6-1 TGTGCCAGCAGGACGAACCAAGAGACCCAGTACTTC CASRTNQETQYF
. TRBJ1-3 . TRBV28 TGTGCCAGCAGGGACTCCAGGGGCTCCCAGAACACCATATATTTT CASRDSRGSQNTIYF
. TRBJ1-2 . TRBV7-9 TGTGCCAGCAGTTATGTACAAGTCCCAACTAACTATGGCTACACCTTC CASSYVQVPTNYGYTF
. TRBJ2-1 TRBD2 TRBV5-4 TGTGCCAGCAGCTTGGTGCGGGAGTATCGTAGTGAGCAGTTCTTC CASSLVREYRSEQFF
. TRBJ2-7 . TRBV7-9 TGTGCCAGCAGCTTACCGGGCTACGAGCAGTACTTC CASSLPGYEQYF
. TRBJ1-6 . TRBV11-2 TGTGCCAGCAGCTTAGACAGGGGTACTTCACCCCTCCACTTT CASSLDRGTSPLHF
. TRBJ1-2 TRBD1 TRBV30 TGTGCCTGGAGTGCCGGGACAGGGGACTATGGCTACACCTTC CAWSAGTGDYGYTF
. TRBJ1-3 . TRBV7-9 TGTGCCAGCAGTTTTGGACGCTCTGGAAACACCATATATTTT CASSFGRSGNTIYF
. TRBJ2-7 . TRBV9 TGTGCCAGCAGCGTAGGGGCCGGGAGAACGTACGAGCAGTACTTC CASSVGAGRTYEQYF
once TRBJ2-5 . TRBV5-1 TGCGCCAGCAGCTTGCAGACGGGCGTCCCCCAAGAGACCCAGTACTTC CASSLQTGVPQETQYF